The 20 T cell receptor beta chains below were found in one sample sequenced in a study of early T cells in non-severe SARS-CoV-2 infection. TCRdb reprocessed the 5' RACE reads via MiXCR and lists one record per CDR3 protein. The sample records tens of thousands of distinct CDR3 sequences, 8% to 9% being singletons. Sequenced input: whole blood. Every receptor here comes from an adult who was a healthcare worker with PCR-confirmed SARS-CoV-2 infection or an uninfected control (not recorded which).

This clonotype was counted many times. This chain connects TRBV28 to TRBJ2-7; 7 bases are a match to TRBD2. Germline assignment: CDR1 MDHEN and CDR2 SYDVKM. The CDR3 runs to 14 residues. The V gene end was trimmed by 8 bases and the J gene end by 7 bases; junction bases not matched to a gene: 14. CDR3 residues: CASYREGLLGEQYF. Written as DNA, the CDR3 is TGTGCCAGCTATAGGGAGGGGCTGTTGGGGGAGCAGTACTTC.

This clonotype has a count of ten or more. The chain couples TRBV2 to TRBJ1-2; 11 bases map to TRBD1. The V segment lost 1 base and the J segment 5 bases; nucleotides outside the gene matches: 3. This CDR3 is built from 15 residues. Germline V gene lookup returns CDR1 SNHLY and CDR2 FYNNEI. In nucleotides, the CDR3 is TGTGCCAGCAGTGAAGACCGGGACAGGGGGTATGGCTACACCTTC. It yields the protein CASSEDRDRGYGYTF.

In its sample, this clonotype was seen many times. The chain carries TRBV28 and TRBJ2-5, with 7 nucleotides matching TRBD2. The V segment lost 4 bases and the J segment 5 bases; nucleotides outside the gene matches: 13. Germline CDR1 reads MDHEN; CDR2 reads SYDVKM. The CDR3 covers 16 residues. The CDR3 coding sequence is TGTGCCAGCAGTTCCCCCGCTAGCGGTAGGCGGGAGACCCAGTACTTC. Protein product: CASSSPASGRRETQYF.

This clonotype was detected only a few times. V is TRBV12-3 or TRBV12-4 and J is TRBJ1-3; TRBD1 might be the D (5 bases). The CDR3 runs 14 residues. Deletions cut 3 bases from V and 4 bases from J, with 10 bases between. CDR3 amino acids: CASSFQGPGNTIYF. CDR3 DNA: TGTGCCAGCAGTTTCCAGGGTCCGGGAAACACCATATATTTT.

This clonotype was counted ten times or more. V and J are TRBV12-3 or TRBV12-4 and TRBJ1-5; D unresolved. The CDR3 contains 15 residues. V lost 1 base and J lost 0, with 7 bases in between. The CDR3 DNA sequence: TGTGCCAGCAGTTTAGGGTCAGATAGCAATCAGCCCCAGCATTTT. Its translation is CASSLGSDSNQPQHF.

The chain carries TRBV7-2 and TRBJ2-2; D call uncertain. There are 16 residues in the CDR3. V was cut by 4 bases and J by 6 bases, with 18 bases left in between. Germline values: CDR1 SGHTA, CDR2 FQGNSA. The CDR3 DNA reads TGTGCCAGCAGCTCCTATAGTCAGGTCCTCTCCGGGGAGCTGTTTTTT. Encoded protein: CASSSYSQVLSGELFF.

Concerning this clonotype itself: A much larger clone lies one base from this, so it may be a read error. The chain uses TRBV4-2 and TRBJ2-7, with 8 bases identical to TRBD2. The CDR3 contains 17 residues. CDR1 and CDR2 (germline): LGHNA, YNFKEQ. CDR3 sequence reads: CVSSQTFSGTHSYEQYF. The CDR3 DNA sequence: TGTGTCAGCAGCCAAACTTTTAGCGGGACGCACTCCTACGAGCAGTACTTC.

V gene TRBV20-1 combines with J gene TRBJ2-1, with 11 positions matching TRBD2. In germline, CDR1 is DFQATT, CDR2 SNEGSKA (reference sequence). The CDR3 is 13 residues long. The V and J ends lost 4 bases and 6 bases, in that order; junction bases with no gene match: 2. The DNA of the CDR3 is TGCAGTGCTATAGCGGGAGGGGGCAATGAGCAGTTCTTC. Translation gives CSAIAGGGNEQFF.

This clonotype occurred many times. Germline and junction disagree at one end, which may indicate a read error. The chain uses TRBV7-9 and TRBJ2-7; 9 positions agree with TRBD2. Germline values: CDR1 SEHNR, CDR2 FQNEAQ (reference sequence). The CDR3 loop spans 14 amino acids. In DNA, the CDR3 is TGTGCCAGCAGCCTAGCGGGAACCTCCTACGAGCAGTACTTC. This encodes CASSLAGTSYEQYF.

Of note for this clonotype: A much larger clone lies one base from this, so it may be a read error. The CDR3 does not close with the conserved phenylalanine or tryptophan, likely indicating a read error. The chain links TRBV5-1 to TRBJ2-1; no clear D gene. The CDR3 consists of 14 residues. Trimming stripped 1 base from V and 9 bases from J, with 14 bases between. Germline V gene data show CDR1 as SGHRS and CDR2 as YFSETQ. The CDR3 sequence is CASSLRQAVPEQFS. The CDR3 region has the DNA TGCGCCAGCAGCTTGCGCCAGGCAGTCCCTGAGCAGTTCTCC.

The chain employs TRBV29-1 and TRBJ2-1; D may be TRBD1 or TRBD2 (6 bases each). V lost 6 bases, J lost 10 bases, and 10 bases lay in between. The CDR3 contains 10 residues. CDR1 and CDR2 (germline): SQVTM, ANQGSEA. The CDR3 region has the DNA TGCAGCGTCCAGGGGAGGGAGCAGTTCTTC. It yields the protein CSVQGREQFF.

The chain links TRBV6-2 or TRBV6-3 to TRBJ2-1; no clear D. This CDR3 has 12 residues. Deletions cut 2 bases from V and 10 bases from J, with 9 bases between. Germline CDR1 reads MNHEY; CDR2 reads SVGEGT. DNA of the CDR3: TGTGCCAGCAGTTACGTAGCTGTGGAGCAGTTCTTC. Translation: CASSYVAVEQFF.

This clonotype has ten or more counts. The chain uses TRBV12-3 or TRBV12-4 and TRBJ1-4; D perhaps matches TRBD1 (5 bases). CDR3 length: 15 amino acids. V lost 6 bases, J lost 2 bases, and 13 bases lay in between. CDR3 bases: TGTGCCAGCAGCGTTCAGGGCACGACTAATGAAAAACTGTTTTTT. Amino acid sequence: CASSVQGTTNEKLFF.

In its sample, this clonotype was seen many times. The DNA of the CDR3 is TGTGCCAGCAGTTATACTATAACGGGCTACACCTTC. This translates into CASSYTITGYTF. V and J are TRBV28 and TRBJ1-2; D is uncertain. This CDR3 contains 12 residues. CDR1 and CDR2 from the germline V gene are MDHEN and SYDVKM. V dropped 4 bases and J dropped 8 bases, with 11 bases sitting between them.

On this clonotype: The CDR3 ends on some other residue instead of the conserved phenylalanine or tryptophan, so this is likely a read error. The rearrangement uses TRBV28 and TRBJ1-2; weak D call: TRBD1 (6 bases). Trimming pared 4 bases from V and 4 bases from J, leaving 13 bases between. The CDR3 totals 14 residues. CDR1 is MDHEN and CDR2 is SYDVKM in the germline V gene. CDR3 sequence (DNA): TGTGCCAGCAGTTCGGGGGCCAGCAGCTATGGCTACACCATC. It specifies CASSSGASSYGYTI.

This clonotype was counted many times. V is TRBV7-3 and J is TRBJ2-3, with 7 nucleotides matching TRBD2. CDR3 length: 13 residues. V was clipped by 4 bases and J by 4 bases; unmatched bases: 2. Germline loops: CDR1 SGHTA, CDR2 FQGTGA. The CDR3 bases are TGTGCCAGCAGCTACCGGGAGGCAGATACGCAGTATTTT. It encodes CASSYREADTQYF.

This clonotype came up a few times. The chain uses TRBV20-1 and TRBJ2-3; D tentatively fits TRBD1 or TRBD2 (5 bases each). The CDR3 contains 15 residues. CDR1 DFQATT and CDR2 SNEGSKA come from the germline V gene (reference sequence). Trimming shortened V by 6 bases and J by 0 bases, and 16 bases separated the two germline ends. CDR3 DNA sequence: TGCAGTGCAACCGAGGGGCCAGGGAGCACAGATACGCAGTATTTT. This encodes CSATEGPGSTDTQYF.

Many counts were recorded for this clonotype. The chain combines TRBV30 with TRBJ1-1; D is ambiguous. Germline V gives CDR1 GTSNPN, CDR2 SVGIG (reference sequence). This CDR3 comprises 15 residues. V lost 3 bases, J lost 1 base, and 15 bases lay in between. CDR3 sequence reads: CAWSAGTPGNTEAFF. CDR3 in DNA: TGTGCCTGGAGCGCCGGCACTCCCGGGAACACTGAAGCTTTCTTT.

V usage is TRBV7-8 and J usage is TRBJ2-7, with unresolved D. V gave up 6 bases and J gave up 5 bases, with 17 bases separating them. The germline gives CDR1 SGHVS, CDR2 FQNEAQ. This CDR3 spans 14 amino acids. CDR3 sequence: CASSDIDPFNEQYF. The CDR3 DNA reads TGTGCCAGCAGTGACATAGACCCCTTCAACGAGCAGTACTTC.

The chain joins TRBV29-1 to TRBJ2-3; D may correspond to TRBD1 or TRBD2 (5 bases each). From germline, CDR1 is SQVTM and CDR2 ANQGSEA. CDR3 length: 15 amino acids. V was clipped by 5 bases and J by 4 bases, with 19 bases between them. This CDR3 is CSVRSGTTTADTQYF. CDR3 in DNA: TGCAGCGTTAGGTCAGGGACCACCACAGCAGATACGCAGTATTTT.